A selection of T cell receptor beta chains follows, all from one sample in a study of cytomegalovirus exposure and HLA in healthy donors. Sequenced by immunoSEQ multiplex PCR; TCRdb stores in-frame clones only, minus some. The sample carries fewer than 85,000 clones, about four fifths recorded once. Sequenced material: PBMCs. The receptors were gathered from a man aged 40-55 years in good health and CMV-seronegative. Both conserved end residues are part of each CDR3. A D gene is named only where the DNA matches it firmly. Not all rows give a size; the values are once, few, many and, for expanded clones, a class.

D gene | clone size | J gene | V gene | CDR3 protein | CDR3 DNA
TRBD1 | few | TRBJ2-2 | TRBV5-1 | CASSHGDRVPGELFF | TGCGCCAGCAGCCACGGAGACAGGGTACCCGGGGAGCTGTTTTTT
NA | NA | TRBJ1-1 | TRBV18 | CASSPSQLNTEAFF | TGTGCCAGCTCACCTTCCCAGTTGAACACTGAAGCTTTCTTT
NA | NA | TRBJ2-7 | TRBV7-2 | CASSTGGPYEQYF | TGTGCCAGCAGCACAGGTGGCCCCTACGAGCAGTACTTC
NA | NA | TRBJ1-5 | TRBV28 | CASNPAQGYFQPQHF | TGTGCCAGCAACCCGGCGCAGGGATATTTTCAGCCCCAGCATTTT
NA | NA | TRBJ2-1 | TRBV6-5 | CASTQGGGLNNEQFF | TGTGCCAGCACTCAAGGGGGCGGACTAAACAATGAGCAGTTCTTC
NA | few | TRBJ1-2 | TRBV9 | CASSYSPTGGRHSYGYTF | TGTGCCAGCAGTTACAGCCCTACAGGCGGGAGGCATTCCTATGGCTACACCTTC
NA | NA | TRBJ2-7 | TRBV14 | CASSPGVALLATEQYF | TGTGCCAGCAGCCCCGGGGTAGCGTTACTTGCTACGGAGCAGTACTTC
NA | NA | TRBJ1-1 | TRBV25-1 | CASSERLSGDTEAFF | TGTGCCAGCAGTGAAAGGCTCAGCGGTGACACTGAAGCTTTCTTT
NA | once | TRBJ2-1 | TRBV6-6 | CASSYSAFNEQFF | TGTGCCAGCAGTTACTCGGCCTTCAATGAGCAGTTCTTC
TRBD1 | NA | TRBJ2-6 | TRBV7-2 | CASSFRGLITSGANVLTF | TGTGCCAGCAGCTTTAGGGGGCTTATAACCTCTGGGGCCAACGTCCTGACTTTC
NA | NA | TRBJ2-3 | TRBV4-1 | CASSQLGLHTDTQYF | TGCGCCAGCAGCCAACTGGGACTTCACACAGATACGCAGTATTTT
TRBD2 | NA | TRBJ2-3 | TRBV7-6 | CASSPMTSATDTQCF | TGTGCCAGCAGCCCGATGACTAGCGCCACAGATACGCAGTGTTTT
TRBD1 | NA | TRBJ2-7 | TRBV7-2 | CASRRGDRGYEQYF | TGTGCCAGCAGGAGGGGGGACAGGGGGTACGAGCAGTACTTC
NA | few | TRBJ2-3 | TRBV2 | CASTSRRVTDTQYF | TGTGCCAGCACAAGTCGCAGGGTAACAGATACGCAGTATTTT
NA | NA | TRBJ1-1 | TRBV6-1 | CASSGGAGRTEAFF | TGTGCCAGCAGCGGGGGGGCAGGGAGGACTGAAGCTTTCTTT
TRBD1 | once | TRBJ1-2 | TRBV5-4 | CASSFGRTGGPYGYTF | TGTGCCAGCAGCTTCGGGAGGACAGGGGGCCCCTATGGCTACACCTTC
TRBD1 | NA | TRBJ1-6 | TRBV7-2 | CASSSRQGFLYNSPLHF | TGTGCCAGCAGCTCTCGACAGGGGTTTCTCTATAATTCACCCCTCCACTTT
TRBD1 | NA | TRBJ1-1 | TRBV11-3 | CASSPGGRNTEAFF | TGTGCCAGCAGCCCAGGGGGAAGAAACACTGAAGCTTTCTTT
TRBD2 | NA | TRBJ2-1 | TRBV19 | CASSELAGVRNEQFF | TGTGCCAGTAGCGAACTAGCGGGGGTCCGGAATGAGCAGTTCTTC
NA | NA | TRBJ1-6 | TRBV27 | CASTPWRSSYNSPLHF | TGTGCCAGCACTCCGTGGAGGAGCTCCTATAATTCACCCCTCCACTTT
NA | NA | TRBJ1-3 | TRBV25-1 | CASSGPQGNSGNTIYF | TGTGCCAGCAGTGGGCCACAGGGAAACTCTGGAAACACCATATATTTT
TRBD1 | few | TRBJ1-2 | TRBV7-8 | CASSFGQGDGYTF | TGTGCCAGCAGCTTCGGGCAGGGGGACGGCTACACCTTC
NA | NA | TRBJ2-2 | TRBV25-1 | CASSDPRRGTGELFF | TGTGCCAGCAGTGACCCCCGTCGGGGTACCGGGGAGCTGTTTTTT
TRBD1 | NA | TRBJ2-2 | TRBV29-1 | CSVLGQGTGELFF | TGCAGCGTCTTGGGACAGGGGACCGGGGAGCTGTTTTTT
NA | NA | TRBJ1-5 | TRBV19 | CASSITDYSNQPQHF | TGTGCCAGTAGTATAACAGACTATAGCAATCAGCCCCAGCATTTT
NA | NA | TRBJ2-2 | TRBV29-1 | CSVEVQEGGELFF | TGCAGCGTTGAAGTGCAGGAAGGCGGGGAGCTGTTTTTT
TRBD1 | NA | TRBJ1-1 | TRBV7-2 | CASSLRQTGAATEAFF | TGTGCCAGCAGCCTTAGACAGACAGGGGCCGCCACTGAAGCTTTCTTT
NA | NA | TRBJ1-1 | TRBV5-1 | CASSLTRTLNTEAFF | TGCGCCAGCAGCTTAACCAGGACACTGAACACTGAAGCTTTCTTT
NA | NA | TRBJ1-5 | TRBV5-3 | CARPNQPQHF | TGTGCCAGACCGAATCAGCCCCAGCATTTT
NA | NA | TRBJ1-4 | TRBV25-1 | CASSEGRANEKLFF | TGTGCCAGCAGTGAGGGCAGGGCTAATGAAAAACTGTTTTTT
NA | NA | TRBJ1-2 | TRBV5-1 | CASSLAEPTYGYTF | TGCGCCAGCAGCTTGGCCGAGCCCACCTATGGCTACACCTTC
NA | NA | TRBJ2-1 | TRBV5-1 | CASSLARALTTNREQFF | TGCGCCAGCAGCTTAGCCAGGGCGTTAACAACGAACCGTGAGCAGTTCTTC
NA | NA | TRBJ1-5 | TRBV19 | CASAGVRQPQHF | TGTGCCAGTGCAGGGGTCAGACAGCCCCAGCATTTT
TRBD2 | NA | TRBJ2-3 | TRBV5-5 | CASSLTLTSGGADTQYF | TGTGCCAGCAGCCTGACACTAACTAGCGGGGGGGCAGATACGCAGTATTTT
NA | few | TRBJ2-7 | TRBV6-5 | CASSYSSYGSYEQYF | TGTGCCAGCAGTTACTCGTCTTACGGCTCCTACGAGCAGTACTTC
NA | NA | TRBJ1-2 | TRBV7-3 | CASSASTGSVNYGYTF | TGTGCCAGCAGCGCATCTACAGGGAGCGTTAACTATGGCTACACCTTC
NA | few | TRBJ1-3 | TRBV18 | CASSPNPGSGNTIYF | TGTGCCAGCTCACCCAATCCAGGGTCTGGAAACACCATATATTTT
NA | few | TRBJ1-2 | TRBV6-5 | CASSDYRPSYGYTF | TGTGCCAGCAGTGATTACAGACCCTCGTATGGCTACACCTTC
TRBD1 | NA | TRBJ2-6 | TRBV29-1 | CSVGDSTDSGANVLTF | TGCAGCGTTGGGGACAGCACAGACTCTGGGGCCAACGTCCTGACTTTC
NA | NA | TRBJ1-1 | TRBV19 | CASSDHRGTRRNTEAFF | TGTGCCAGTAGTGACCACCGCGGGACTCGACGGAACACTGAAGCTTTCTTT
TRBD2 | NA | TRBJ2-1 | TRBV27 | CASSPGTSEGFSYNEQFF | TGTGCCAGCAGTCCCGGGACTAGCGAGGGGTTCTCCTACAATGAGCAGTTCTTC
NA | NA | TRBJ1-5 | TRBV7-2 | CASSLEAGQPQHF | TGTGCCAGCAGCTTAGAAGCTGGTCAGCCCCAGCATTTT
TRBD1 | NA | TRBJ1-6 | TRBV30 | CAWTLETGSRTLHF | TGTGCCTGGACCTTGGAGACAGGGTCTCGAACCCTCCACTTT
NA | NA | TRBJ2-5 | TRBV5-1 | CASSLGGTGETQYF | TGCGCCAGCAGCTTGGGAGGGACTGGGGAGACCCAGTACTTC
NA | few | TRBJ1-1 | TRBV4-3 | CASSQVQGRVAFF | TGCGCCAGCAGCCAAGTCCAGGGGAGAGTAGCTTTCTTT
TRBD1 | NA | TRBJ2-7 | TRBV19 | CASSDRALTYEQYF | TGTGCCAGCTCCGACAGGGCCCTAACCTACGAGCAGTACTTC
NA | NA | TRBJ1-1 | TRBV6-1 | CASSRTGNTEAFF | TGTGCCAGCAGTCGGACGGGAAACACTGAAGCTTTCTTT
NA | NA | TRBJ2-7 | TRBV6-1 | CASSLGLYEQYF | TGTGCCAGCAGCCTGGGACTTTACGAGCAGTACTTC
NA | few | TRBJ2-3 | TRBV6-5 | CASSRTRTADTQYF | TGTGCCAGCAGCCGCACTAGGACGGCAGATACGCAGTATTTT
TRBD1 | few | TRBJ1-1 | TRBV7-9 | CASSTPGQGDTEAFF | TGTGCCAGCAGCACACCGGGACAGGGGGATACTGAAGCTTTCTTT